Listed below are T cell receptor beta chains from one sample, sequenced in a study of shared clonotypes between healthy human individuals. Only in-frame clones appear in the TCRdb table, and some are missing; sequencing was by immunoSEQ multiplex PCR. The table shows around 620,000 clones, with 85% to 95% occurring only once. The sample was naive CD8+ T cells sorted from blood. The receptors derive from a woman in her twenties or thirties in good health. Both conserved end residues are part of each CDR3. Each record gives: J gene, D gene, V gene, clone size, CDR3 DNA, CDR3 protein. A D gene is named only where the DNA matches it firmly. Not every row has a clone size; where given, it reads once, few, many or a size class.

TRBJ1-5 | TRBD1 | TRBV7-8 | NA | TGTGCCAGCAGCTTAGAAACAGGGGGTCTTAGTCAGCCCCAGCATTTT | CASSLETGGLSQPQHF
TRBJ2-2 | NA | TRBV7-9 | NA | TGTGCCATCTACAAGGGTTCCACCGGGGAGCTGTTTTTT | CAIYKGSTGELFF
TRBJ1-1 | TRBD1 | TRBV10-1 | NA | TGCGCCAGCAGTGATGGGACAGAGCGAGCTTTCTTT | CASSDGTERAFF
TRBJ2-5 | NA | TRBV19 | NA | TGTGCCAGTAGTATGGACTCAGAGGAGACCCAGTACTTC | CASSMDSEETQYF
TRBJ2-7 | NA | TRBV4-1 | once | TGCGCCAGCAGCCCAGGGCCGGTTCGCTCCTACGAGCAGTACTTC | CASSPGPVRSYEQYF
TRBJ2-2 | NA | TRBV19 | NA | TGTGCCAGTAGTATAGGGGGTCGGGGTACCGGGGAGCTGTTTTTT | CASSIGGRGTGELFF
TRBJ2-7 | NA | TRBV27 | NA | TGTGCCACTTCGACTGGATCCTACGAGCAGTACTTC | CATSTGSYEQYF
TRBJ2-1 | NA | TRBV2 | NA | TGTGCCAGCAGTGTGGCTACCTACAATGAGCAGTTCTTC | CASSVATYNEQFF
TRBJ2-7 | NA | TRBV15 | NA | TGTGCCACCAGAGCTGGAGGGGGGATGGGGGACGAGCAGTACTTC | CATRAGGGMGDEQYF
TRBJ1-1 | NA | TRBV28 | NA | TGTGCCAGCAGTTTTCGGGTTGGGACTGAAGCTTTCTTT | CASSFRVGTEAFF
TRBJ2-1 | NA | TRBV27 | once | TGTGCCAGCAGTCCCGAAGGCAATGAGCAGTTCTTC | CASSPEGNEQFF
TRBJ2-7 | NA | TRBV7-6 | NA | TGTGCCAGCAGCTTAGGTCAGGGCCACGAGCAGTACTTC | CASSLGQGHEQYF
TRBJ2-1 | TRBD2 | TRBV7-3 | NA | TGTGCCAGCAGCTTAACGGGCCTAGCGGGAGGGCCGGGGAATGAGCAGTTCTTC | CASSLTGLAGGPGNEQFF
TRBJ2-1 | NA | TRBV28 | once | TGTGCCAGCAGCCTAAGGAGGGAGCAGTTCTTC | CASSLRREQFF
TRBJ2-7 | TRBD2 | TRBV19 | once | TGTGCCAGTAGTAGCGGGACTAGCGGCTACGAGCAGTACTTC | CASSSGTSGYEQYF
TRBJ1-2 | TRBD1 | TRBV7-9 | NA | TGTGCCAGCAGCTTCTTTCCTGAAGACAGGGCGTACGGCTACACCTTC | CASSFFPEDRAYGYTF
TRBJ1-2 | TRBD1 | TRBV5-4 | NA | TGTGCCAGCAGGGTAGGACAGGGACTGTCCGGCGGCTACACCTTC | CASRVGQGLSGGYTF
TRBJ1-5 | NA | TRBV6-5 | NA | TGTGCCAGCAGTTACTCGATTTGGATCCCAAATCAGCCCCAGCATTTT | CASSYSIWIPNQPQHF
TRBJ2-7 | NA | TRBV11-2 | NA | TGTGCCAGCAGCGCTCCTGGACCCCCTGACCCACTATCCTACGAGCAGTACTTC | CASSAPGPPDPLSYEQYF
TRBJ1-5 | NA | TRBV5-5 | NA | TGTGCCAGCAGCCAAGACAGGAATAGCAATCAGCCCCAGCATTTT | CASSQDRNSNQPQHF
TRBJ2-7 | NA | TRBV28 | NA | TGTGCCAGCAGTTTTATCGGGGCCACAGCCTCCTACGAGCAGTACTTC | CASSFIGATASYEQYF
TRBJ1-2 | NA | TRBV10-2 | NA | TGCGCCAGCAGTGATAAGGTTGAGGGGAACTATGGCTACACCTTC | CASSDKVEGNYGYTF
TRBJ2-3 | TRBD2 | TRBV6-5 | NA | TGTGCCAGCAGTTACGTAGCGGGAGGGCCTGGAGATACGCAGTATTTT | CASSYVAGGPGDTQYF
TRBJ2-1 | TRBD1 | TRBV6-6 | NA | TGTGCCAGCAGCCGTACAGGGGATGAGCAGTTCTTC | CASSRTGDEQFF
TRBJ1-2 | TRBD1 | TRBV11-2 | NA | TGTGCCAGCAGGTTACAGGGGCGGTCAAACTATGGCTACACCTTC | CASRLQGRSNYGYTF
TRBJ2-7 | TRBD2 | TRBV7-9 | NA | TGTGCCAGCAGCCTCCCGCGGGCTAGCGGCTACGAGCAGTACTTC | CASSLPRASGYEQYF
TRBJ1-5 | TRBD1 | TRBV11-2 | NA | TGTGCCAGCAGCTACGGACAGGGGAATCAGCCCCAGCATTTT | CASSYGQGNQPQHF
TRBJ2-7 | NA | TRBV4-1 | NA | TGCGCCAGCAGCCAACGCGACGAAGCCTACGAGCAGTACTTC | CASSQRDEAYEQYF
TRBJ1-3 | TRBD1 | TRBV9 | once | TGTGCCAGCAGCCTACGAGCTGGGACAGCTCACTCTGGAAACACCATATATTTT | CASSLRAGTAHSGNTIYF
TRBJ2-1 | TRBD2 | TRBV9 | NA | TGTGCCAGCAGCCCAAAAAGCGGGAGGTCCAGCAATGAGCAGTTCTTC | CASSPKSGRSSNEQFF
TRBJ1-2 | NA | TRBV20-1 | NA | TGCAGTGCTAGGGTTGTCTATGGCTACACCTTC | CSARVVYGYTF
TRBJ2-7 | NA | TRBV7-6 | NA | TGTGCCAGCAGCTCCCTACAGGGTTTGTACTTC | CASSSLQGLYF
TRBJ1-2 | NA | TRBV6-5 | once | TGTGCCAGCAGTTACGGGGTTTCCTATGGCTACACCTTC | CASSYGVSYGYTF
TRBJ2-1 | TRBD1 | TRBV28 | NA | TGTGCCAGCAGTCCAGGGGGCGAGCAGTTCTTC | CASSPGGEQFF
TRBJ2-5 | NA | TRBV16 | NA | TGTGCCAGCAGCCCTCCGTACGGCCAGGGGCGTTACTTC | CASSPPYGQGRYF
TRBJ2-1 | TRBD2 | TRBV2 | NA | TGTGCCAGCTTACTAGCGGGGGGGAGGGAGCAGTTCTTC | CASLLAGGREQFF
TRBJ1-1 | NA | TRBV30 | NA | TGTGCCTGGAGTGTTCTCGTGGGCACTGAAGCTTTCTTT | CAWSVLVGTEAFF
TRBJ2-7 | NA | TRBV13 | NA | TGTGCCAGCAGCCCGGGTTCCTCCTACGAGCAGTACTTC | CASSPGSSYEQYF
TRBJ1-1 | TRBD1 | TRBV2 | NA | TGTGCCAGCAGTGAGGAGGGGGCCGGTAACACTGAAGCTTTCTTT | CASSEEGAGNTEAFF
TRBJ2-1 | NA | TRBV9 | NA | TGTGCCAGCAGCGGTAGCGGAAATGAGCAGTTCTTC | CASSGSGNEQFF
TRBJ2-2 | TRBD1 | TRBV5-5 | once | TGTGCCAGCAGCAACCGGGACAGGGGGTACACCGGGGAGCTGTTTTTT | CASSNRDRGYTGELFF
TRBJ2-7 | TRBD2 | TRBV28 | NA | TGTGCCAGCAGTTTATTTGTGACTAGCGTCGTCTACGAGCAGTACTTC | CASSLFVTSVVYEQYF
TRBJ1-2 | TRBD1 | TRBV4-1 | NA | TGCGCCAGCAGCCAATGGGACAGGGCAGGCTATGGCTACACCTTC | CASSQWDRAGYGYTF
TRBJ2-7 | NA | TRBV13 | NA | TGTGCCAGCATGATCTTCAGTGGGATCCCCGGCGAGCAGTACTTC | CASMIFSGIPGEQYF
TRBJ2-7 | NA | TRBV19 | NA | TGTGCCAGTAGTATGGCTTTCGGACCCTACTACGAGCAGTACTTC | CASSMAFGPYYEQYF
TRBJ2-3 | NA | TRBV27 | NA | TGTGCCAGCAGTCCCTACTCTAGCACAGATACGCAGTATTTT | CASSPYSSTDTQYF